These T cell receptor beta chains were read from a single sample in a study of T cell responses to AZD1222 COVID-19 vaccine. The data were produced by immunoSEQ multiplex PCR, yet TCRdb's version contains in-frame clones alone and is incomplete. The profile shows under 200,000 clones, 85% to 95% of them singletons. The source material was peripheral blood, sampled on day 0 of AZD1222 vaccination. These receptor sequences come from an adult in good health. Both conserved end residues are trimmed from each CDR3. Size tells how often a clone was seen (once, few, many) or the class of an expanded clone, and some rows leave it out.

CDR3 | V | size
ASSQGDRGSLGYT | TRBV3-1/TRBV3-2 | few
ASTYLVGEQY | TRBV6-5 | NA
ASSSSKQGRNSPLH | TRBV5-4 | NA
ASSSTGLEDTQY | TRBV7-7 | NA
ATSRPSSGPRSGLLSYNEQF | TRBV10-1 | NA
SCTSTTEAF | TRBV20-1 | few
ASSLAMGIRTEAF | TRBV7-9 | NA
ASSFEGTNYGYT | TRBV5-1 | NA
ASSERNQPQH | TRBV10-2 | NA
SVRTGLGYT | TRBV29-1 | once
ASSSRDRGTDTQY | TRBV9 | NA
ASSFSYTEAF | TRBV28 | NA
ASSKEEGTGVGDTQY | TRBV21-1 | NA
ASSQGGGAYGANVLT | TRBV5-1 | NA